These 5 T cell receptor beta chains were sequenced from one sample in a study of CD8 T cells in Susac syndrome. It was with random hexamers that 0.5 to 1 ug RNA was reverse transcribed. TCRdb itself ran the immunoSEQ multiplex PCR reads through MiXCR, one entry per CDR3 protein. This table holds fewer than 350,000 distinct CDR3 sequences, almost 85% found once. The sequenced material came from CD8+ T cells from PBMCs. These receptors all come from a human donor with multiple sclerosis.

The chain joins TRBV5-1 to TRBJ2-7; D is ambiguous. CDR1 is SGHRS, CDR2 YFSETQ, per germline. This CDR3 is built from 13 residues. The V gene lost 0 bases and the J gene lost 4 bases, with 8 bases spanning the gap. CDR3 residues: CASSLVTFYEQYF. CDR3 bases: TGCGCCAGCAGCTTGGTTACTTTTTACGAGCAGTACTTC.

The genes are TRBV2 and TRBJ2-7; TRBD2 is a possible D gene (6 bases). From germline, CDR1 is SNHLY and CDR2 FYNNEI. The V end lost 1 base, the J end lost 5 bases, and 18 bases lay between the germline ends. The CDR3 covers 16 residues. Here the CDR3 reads CASSEGVGGVRDEQYF. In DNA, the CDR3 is TGTGCCAGCAGTGAAGGAGTAGGCGGGGTACGGGACGAGCAGTACTTC.

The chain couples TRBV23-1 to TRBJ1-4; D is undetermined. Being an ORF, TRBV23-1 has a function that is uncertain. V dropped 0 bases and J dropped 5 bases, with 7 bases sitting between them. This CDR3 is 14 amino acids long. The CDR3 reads CASSQSGGNEKLFF. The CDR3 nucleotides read TGCGCCAGCAGTCAATCGGGCGGAAATGAAAAACTGTTTTTT.

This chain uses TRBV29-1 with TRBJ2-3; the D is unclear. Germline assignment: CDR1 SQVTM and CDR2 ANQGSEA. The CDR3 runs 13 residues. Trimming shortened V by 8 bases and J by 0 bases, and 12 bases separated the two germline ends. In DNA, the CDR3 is TGCAGCCCACTTCCCTCTAGCACAGATACGCAGTATTTT. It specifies CSPLPSSTDTQYF.

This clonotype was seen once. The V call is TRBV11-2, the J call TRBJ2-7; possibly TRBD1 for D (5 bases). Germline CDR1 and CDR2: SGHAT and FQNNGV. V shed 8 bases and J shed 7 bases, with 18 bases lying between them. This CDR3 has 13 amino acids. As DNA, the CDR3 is TGTGCCAGCGAGAGACAGCCGGCGAGGGAGCAGTACTTC. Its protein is CASERQPAREQYF.